This TCR beta chain comes out of a study of read filtering for tumor transcriptome and immune sequencing. Study background: Patients were 17 male and around 15 female, mean age around 70 years, range roughly 47 to 80.

The library was built from about 370 ng RNA with molecular barcoded adaptors for alpha/delta and beta/gamma chains. TCRdb passed the reads through MiXCR, listing each CDR3 protein once. The sample carries 25,000 to 35,000 distinct CDR3 sequences, approximately 18% recorded once. With regard to this clonotype: Its antigen is not identified.

Study observations and caveats: IR-seq and RNA-seq agreed better without single-read clonotypes.

The V and J ends lost 0 bases and 0 bases respectively, with 8 bases between them. Germline V gene lookup returns CDR1 LGHNA and CDR2 YNFKEQ. The CDR3 has 15 residues. Source material: a population of CD138-negative cells sorted from bone marrow. The chain uses TRBV4-2 and TRBJ1-1; D is unclear. This receptor was identified in a donor aged 40 or older with multiple myeloma. CDR3 DNA: TGTGCCAGCAGCCAAGATAGTCAGCTGAACACTGAAGCTTTCTTT. It is translated as CASSQDSQLNTEAFF.